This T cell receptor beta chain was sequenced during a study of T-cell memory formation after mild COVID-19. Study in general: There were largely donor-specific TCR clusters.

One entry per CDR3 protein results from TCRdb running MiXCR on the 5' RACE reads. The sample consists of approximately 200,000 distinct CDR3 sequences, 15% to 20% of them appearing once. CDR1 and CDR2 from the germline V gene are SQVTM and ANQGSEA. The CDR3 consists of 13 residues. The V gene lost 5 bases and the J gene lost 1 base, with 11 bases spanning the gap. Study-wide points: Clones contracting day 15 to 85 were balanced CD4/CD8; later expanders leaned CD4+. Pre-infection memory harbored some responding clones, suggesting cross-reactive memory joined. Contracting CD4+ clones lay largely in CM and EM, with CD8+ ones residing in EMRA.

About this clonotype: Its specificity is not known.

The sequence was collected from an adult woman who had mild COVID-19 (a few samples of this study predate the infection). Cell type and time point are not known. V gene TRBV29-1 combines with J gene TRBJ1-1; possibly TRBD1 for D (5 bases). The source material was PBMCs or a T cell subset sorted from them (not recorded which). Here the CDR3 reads CSVLSGTNTEAFF. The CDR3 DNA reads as TGCAGCGTTCTGTCAGGGACGAACACTGAAGCTTTCTTT.